This entry lists 32 T cell receptor beta chains sequenced from one sample in a study of regulatory T cells in long-lasting Graves disease. Sample time point: newly diagnosed GD, antithyroid drugs for less than 3 months. Extracted PBMC RNA gave rise to the TCR library. Relying on iRepertoire HTBI primers and Arm-PCR of CDR3 regions, the team built TCR beta libraries. MiXCR was run by TCRdb on the multiplex PCR reads, yielding one entry per CDR3 protein. The table has hundreds of thousands of distinct CDR3 sequences, approximately 12% seen once; the top ten hold roughly 8.9%. The data were also submitted as part of a second study, on T cells in Graves' hyperthyroidism and ophthalmopathy.

Sequencing was performed on peripheral blood mononuclear cells (PBMCs), taken at new diagnosis, from a patient treated with antithyroid drugs. These receptors originate from a woman under 40 with Graves disease.

This clonotype has at least ten counts. The chain carries TRBV7-6 and TRBJ2-1; 12 bases are shared with TRBD2. This CDR3 has 18 amino acids. The junction had 4 bases not matched to a gene; V was cut back by 1 base and J by 0 bases. Germline V gives CDR1 SGHVS, CDR2 FNYEAQ. For the CDR3, the DNA is TGTGCCAGCAGCTTAGGAGGACTAGCGGGGCGCTCCTACAATGAGCAGTTCTTC. Protein product: CASSLGGLAGRSYNEQFF.

This clonotype was recorded many times. The chain carries TRBV11-2 and TRBJ2-6, with a weak D call TRBD1 (5 bases). Between the trimmed V and J ends, which lost 4 bases and 2 bases, there was a span of 9 bases. The CDR3 is 15 amino acids. CDR1 SGHAT and CDR2 FQNNGV come from the germline V gene. CDR3 residues: CASSSQGTGANVLTF. The DNA for the CDR3 is TGTGCCAGCAGCTCTCAGGGAACTGGGGCCAACGTCCTGACTTTC.

In this sample, this clonotype turned up many times. This sequence joins TRBV6-1 and TRBJ1-5; D perhaps matches TRBD1 (5 bases). The V end lost 7 bases, the J end lost 0 bases, and 13 bases lay between the germline ends. Germline V gives CDR1 MNHNS, CDR2 SASEGT. The CDR3 loop spans 15 amino acids. CDR3: CASMGRRNSNQPQHF. The CDR3 DNA reads TGTGCCAGCATGGGACGAAGAAATAGCAATCAGCCCCAGCATTTT.

J is TRBJ2-2 and V is TRBV12-3 or TRBV12-4; 10 positions match TRBD2. Trimming cost V 6 bases and J 3 bases; bases outside gene matches: 4. The CDR3 sequence is 15 residues long. As DNA, the CDR3 is TGTGCCAGCAGACCCGGACTAGCGGACACCGGGGAGCTGTTTTTT. This codes for CASRPGLADTGELFF.

This clonotype was counted many times. The chain has TRBV7-9 and TRBJ2-5; TRBD2 matches 11 bases. Germline V gene data show CDR1 as SEHNR and CDR2 as FQNEAQ (reference sequence). The CDR3 runs to 16 residues. Trimming cost V 4 bases and J 0 bases; bases outside gene matches: 4. The CDR3 nucleotides are TGTGCCAGCAGCTCCGGACTAGCGGGCGACCAAGAGACCCAGTACTTC. Translating gives CASSSGLAGDQETQYF.

To note about this clonotype: At one end, the junction sequence differs from germline, possibly due to a read error. V usage is TRBV20-1 and J usage is TRBJ2-5; the match to TRBD1 covers 12 bases. Germline V CDR1 and CDR2: DFQATT, SNEGSKA (reference sequence). CDR3 length equals 19 residues. The CDR3 protein is CSATNLRDRGPLDHETQYF. In DNA form, the CDR3 reads TGCAGTGCTACGAACCTCCGGGACAGGGGGCCCCTCGACCATGAGACCCAGTACTTC.

Many counts were recorded for this clonotype. This sequence joins TRBV3-1 and TRBJ1-1; 8 nucleotides agree with TRBD1. The V gene's germline CDR1 is LGHDT and CDR2 YNNKEL (reference sequence). Losses at the gene ends were 4 bases for V and 8 bases for J; bases not matched to a gene: 9. The CDR3 totals 14 residues. CDR3 amino acids: CASSRRTGRGEAFF. For the CDR3, the DNA is TGTGCCAGCAGCCGTCGGACAGGGAGAGGAGAAGCTTTCTTT.

The rearrangement links TRBV13 to TRBJ1-1, with 7 bases lining up with TRBD1. The CDR3 extends over 14 amino acids. Trimming took 3 bases from V and 7 from J; bases not matched to a gene: 8. CDR1 PRHDT and CDR2 FYEKMQ come from the germline V gene (reference sequence). Here the CDR3 DNA reads TGTGCCAGCAGCTTTTTTCCAGGGGGATTTGAAGCTTTCTTT. Residues: CASSFFPGGFEAFF.

This clonotype was counted a few times. This likely comes from a read error, as the CDR3 has no conserved phenylalanine or tryptophan at its end. The rearrangement uses TRBV20-1 and TRBJ2-3, with D possibly being TRBD1 or TRBD2 (5 bases each). The V end lost 5 bases, the J end lost 1 base, and 19 bases lay between the germline ends. Germline V gene data show CDR1 as DFQATT and CDR2 as SNEGSKA (reference sequence). This CDR3 has 16 amino acids. CDR3 residues: CSAVLPGTDGTDTQYL. The CDR3 DNA reads TGCAGTGCTGTCTTACCCGGGACGGATGGCACAGATACGCAGTATCTT.

This clonotype was counted ten times or more. The chain has TRBV29-1 and TRBJ1-5; D is uncertain. The germline V and J ends were trimmed by 4 bases and 4 bases, with 11 bases remaining between them. This CDR3 contains 13 residues. CDR1 SQVTM and CDR2 ANQGSEA come from the germline V gene. Here the CDR3 reads CSVAPNLNQPQHF. CDR3 DNA: TGCAGCGTTGCACCGAACCTTAATCAGCCCCAGCATTTT. The whole variable domain, filled in from reference TRBV29-1 and TRBJ1-5, reads SAVISQKPSRDICQRGTSLTIQCQVDSQVTMMFWYRQQPGQSLTLIATANQGSEATYESGFVIDKFPISRPNLTFSTLTVSNMSPEDSSIYLCSVAPNLNQPQHFGDGTRLSIL.

In its sample, this clonotype was seen many times. V and J are TRBV4-3 and TRBJ1-2; the D gene is possibly TRBD1 (6 bases). This CDR3 comprises 16 residues. Germline V gene lookup returns CDR1 LGHNA and CDR2 YSLEER. V lost 0 bases, J lost 8 bases, and 19 bases lay in between. CDR3 nucleotides: TGCGCCAGCAGCCAAGAAGCAGGGGCTCAGCAGGGGGGCTACACCTTC. Encoded protein: CASSQEAGAQQGGYTF.

This clonotype appeared many times. J is TRBJ1-5 and V is TRBV28, with D possibly matching TRBD1 (5 bases). Germline loops: CDR1 MDHEN, CDR2 SYDVKM. CDR3 length equals 16 residues. Trimming pared 4 bases from V and 7 bases from J, leaving 20 bases between. CDR3 coding DNA: TGTGCCAGCAGTTCCGGAATTGGCGGGGACGGACAGCCCCAGCATTTT. Amino acid sequence: CASSSGIGGDGQPQHF.

About this clonotype itself: A much larger clone lies a single base off, so this may be a read error. The V and J genes are TRBV30 and TRBJ2-3; TRBD2 aligns across 10 bases. The DNA end is a closer match to TRBJ2-7, so the J assignment may be wrong. This CDR3 region has 14 residues. Germline lookup yields CDR1 GTSNPN and CDR2 SVGIG (reference sequence). The CDR3 reads CAWRHGASGSSQYF. CDR3 coding DNA: TGTGCCTGGCGCCATGGGGCTAGCGGGAGCTCGCAGTACTTC.

This clonotype has ten or more counts. V is TRBV3-1 and J is TRBJ2-2, with TRBD2 matching over 8 bases. CDR3 length: 17 residues. Germline CDR1 and CDR2: LGHDT and YNNKEL (reference sequence). V lost 2 bases and J lost 7; bases outside the gene matches: 12. The CDR3 sequence is CASSQNLAGRGDGELFF. The CDR3 region has the DNA TGTGCCAGCAGCCAAAATTTAGCGGGAAGAGGTGACGGGGAGCTGTTTTTT.

This clonotype was detected only a few times. The rearrangement links TRBV19 to TRBJ2-3; 8 bases agree with TRBD1. Germline-derived CDR1 and CDR2 are LNHDA and SQIVND (reference sequence). After removal of 10 bases from V and 2 bases from J, the junction contained 17 bases not matched to a gene. The CDR3 is 17 amino acids. The CDR3 is CATSVWGQELYTDTQYF. CDR3 coding DNA: TGTGCCACTTCTGTTTGGGGACAGGAGCTGTACACAGATACGCAGTATTTT.

There are many counts of this clonotype. The chain is built from TRBV2 and TRBJ2-1, with D possibly being TRBD1 (5 bases). The CDR3 sequence is 13 residues long. Germline V lookup: CDR1 SNHLY, CDR2 FYNNEI. V was pared by 8 bases and J by 4 bases, with 12 bases between. The DNA of the CDR3 is TGTGCCAGCGCATTGGGGCTTTACAATGAGCAGTTCTTC. Protein: CASALGLYNEQFF.

This clonotype has more than one count but fewer than ten. The chain is built from TRBV7-2 and TRBJ1-5; the match to TRBD1 covers 7 bases. The CDR3 covers 15 residues. V lost 4 bases, J lost 1 base, and 4 bases stayed unmatched. Germline V gene data show CDR1 as SGHTA and CDR2 as FQGNSA. CDR3 DNA sequence: TGTGCCAGCAGCTCTACAGGGGCAAGCAATCAGCCCCAGCATTTT. It codes for CASSSTGASNQPQHF.

This clonotype was observed at least ten times. The chain is built from TRBV5-1 and TRBJ1-1; D unclear. Trimming pared 4 bases from V and 4 bases from J, leaving 11 bases between. Germline V gene lookup returns CDR1 SGHRS and CDR2 YFSETQ. The CDR3 length is 13 residues. This CDR3 reads CASSPNLGTEAFF. DNA for the CDR3: TGCGCCAGCAGCCCTAATCTTGGCACTGAAGCTTTCTTT.

V usage is TRBV20-1 and J usage is TRBJ2-1; 11 nucleotides match TRBD2. The CDR3 runs 15 residues. The junction had 9 bases not matched to a gene; V was cut back by 3 bases and J by 8 bases. Looked up from germline, CDR1 is DFQATT and CDR2 is SNEGSKA (reference sequence). The CDR3 protein is CSARIRLAGSDEQFF. The CDR3 nucleotides are TGCAGTGCTAGGATTAGACTAGCGGGGAGCGATGAGCAGTTCTTC.

This clonotype was observed at least ten times. The chain recombines TRBV2 with TRBJ2-1; 9 nucleotides agree with TRBD1. This CDR3 region has 12 residues. V shed 4 bases and J 10 bases; nucleotides not matched to a gene: 2. In germline, CDR1 is SNHLY, CDR2 FYNNEI. The CDR3 DNA reads as TGTGCCAGCAGTGGGACAGGGGACGAGCAGTTCTTC. Translated: CASSGTGDEQFF.

This clonotype was recorded a few times. Possible read error: a much larger clone is one base away. CDR3 DNA: TGTGCCAGCAGTGAACTGGACAGGGTGTGGAGTGGCTCCACCTTC. Its protein is CASSELDRVWSGSTF. The genes are TRBV2 and TRBJ1-2; 8 bases agree with TRBD1. The germline gives CDR1 SNHLY, CDR2 FYNNEI. The CDR3 totals 15 residues. Variable domain in full (rest from reference TRBV2 and TRBJ1-2): EPEVTQTPSHQVTQMGQEVILRCVPISNHLYFYWYRQILGQKVEFLVSFYNNEISEKSEIFDDQFSVERPDGSNFTLKIRSTKLEDSAMYFCASSELDRVWSGSTFGSGTRLTVV.

This clonotype has only a few counts. This clone may be a read error of a much larger clone one base away. V gene TRBV2 combines with J gene TRBJ2-7; the match to TRBD2 covers 12 bases. Germline CDR1 is SNHLY and CDR2 is FYNNEI. The CDR3 covers 16 residues. The CDR3 DNA reads TGTGCCATCAGTAAAGGACTAGCGGGAACCTCCGACGAGCAGTACTTC. Its protein is CAISKGLAGTSDEQYF.

This clonotype has only a few counts. The chain recombines TRBV19 with TRBJ1-1; TRBD1 matches 8 bases. There are 14 residues in the CDR3. With 7 bases clipped from V and 6 bases from J, the junction kept 10 bases outside the gene matches. In germline, CDR1 is LNHDA, CDR2 SQIVND (reference sequence). CDR3: CASNQGAYIPEAFF. CDR3 coding DNA: TGTGCCAGTAATCAGGGGGCGTATATCCCTGAAGCTTTCTTT.

Points on this clonotype: A far more abundant clone sits one base away, making this likely a read error. This CDR3 is CASSPWTSRRDEQYF. CDR3 DNA: TGTGCCAGCAGTCCCTGGACTAGCCGGAGGGATGAGCAGTACTTC. The chain is built from TRBV28 and TRBJ2-7; 8 bases are a match to TRBD2. This CDR3 has 15 amino acids. Germline V gene data show CDR1 as MDHEN and CDR2 as SYDVKM. V dropped 5 bases and J dropped 7; count of bases not matched to a gene: 13.

This clonotype was counted ten times or more. The chain is built from TRBV10-3 and TRBJ2-7; the match to TRBD1 covers 11 bases. The germline CDR1 and CDR2 sequences are ENHRY and SYGVKD. This CDR3 contains 14 residues. Trimming took 6 bases from V and 5 from J; bases not matched to a gene: 6. In DNA, the CDR3 is TGTGCCATCAGCCCCGGACAGGGGGCCGACGAGCAGTACTTC. It encodes CAISPGQGADEQYF.

This clonotype showed up many times. Relative to the germline gene, one junction end is altered; a read error may explain this. V and J are TRBV28 and TRBJ2-1, with D possibly TRBD1 on 6 matching bases. The CDR3 totals 14 residues. The germline V gene has CDR1 MDHEN and CDR2 SYDVKM. The CDR3 loop is CASSFYRVGNGQFF. The CDR3 coding sequence is TGTGCCAGCAGTTTCTACAGGGTGGGCAATGGGCAGTTCTTC.

This clonotype has more than one count but fewer than ten. One end of the junction fails to match germline, which may point to a read error. The V and J genes are TRBV5-1 and TRBJ2-5, with 10 bases that match TRBD2. This CDR3 contains 18 residues. Germline V gives CDR1 SGHRS, CDR2 YFSETQ. The CDR3, as DNA: TGCGCCAGCGCAAACCCTTCTTCACTAGCGGGATGGCAAGAGCCCCAGTACTTC. Its translation is CASANPSSLAGWQEPQYF.

This clonotype was recorded a few times. The rearrangement uses TRBV15 and TRBJ1-5; unclear D gene. Per the germline V gene, CDR1 is LNHNV and CDR2 is YYDKDF (reference sequence). V was clipped by 0 bases and J by 0 bases, with 6 bases between them. The CDR3 runs 15 residues. The CDR3 region is CATSREQYSNQPQHF. The CDR3, as DNA: TGTGCCACCAGCAGAGAACAGTATAGCAATCAGCCCCAGCATTTT. Variable domain in full (rest from reference TRBV15 and TRBJ1-5): DAMVIQNPRYQVTQFGKPVTLSCSQTLNHNVMYWYQQKSSQAPKLLFHYYDKDFNNEADTPDNFQSRRPNTSFCFLDIRSPGLGDTAMYLCATSREQYSNQPQHFGDGTRLSIL.

The V call is TRBV30, the J call TRBJ2-7, with D uncertain. V was clipped by 4 bases and J by 3 bases, with 16 bases between them. Germline V lookup: CDR1 GTSNPN, CDR2 SVGIG (reference sequence). This CDR3 region has 14 residues. CDR3 bases: TGTGCCTGGAATCCCTCCGGTGCAGTCTACGAGCAGTACTTC. Translated: CAWNPSGAVYEQYF.

This clonotype has ten or more counts. The J gene is TRBJ2-7, the V gene TRBV27; D is unresolved. Between the trimmed V and J ends, which lost 2 bases and 6 bases, there was a span of 14 bases. Germline CDR1 is MNHEY and CDR2 is SMNVEV (reference sequence). CDR3 length equals 14 residues. The CDR3 sequence: CASSLTYPGGEQYF. The CDR3, as DNA: TGTGCCAGCAGTTTAACGTATCCGGGTGGCGAGCAGTACTTC.

The sample holds many counts of this clonotype. This rearrangement joins TRBV9 to TRBJ2-1; 9 nucleotides align to TRBD1. Per germline, CDR1 SGDLS and CDR2 YYNGEE. After removal of 3 bases from V and 5 bases from J, the junction contained 6 bases not matched to a gene. This CDR3 has 15 amino acids. In DNA form, the CDR3 reads TGTGCCAGCAGCGCCTCCGGGACAGGGCACAATGAGCAGTTCTTC. This sequence encodes CASSASGTGHNEQFF.

The chain couples TRBV25-1 to TRBJ1-1; 8 bases match TRBD1. Germline CDR1 MGHDK, CDR2 SYGVNS. CDR3 length: 14 residues. V dropped 6 bases and J dropped 4; count of bases not matched to a gene: 7. The CDR3 loop is CASSETGGSTEAFF. The CDR3 region has the DNA TGTGCCAGCAGCGAAACAGGGGGTAGCACTGAAGCTTTCTTT.